The 5 T cell receptor beta chains reported below all come from one sample, sequenced in a study of CD8+ T cells in alopecia areata (dated by TCRdb to 2016 to 2018). Per the publication, the treatment or condition label means: oral pan-JAK inhibitor, 5-10 mg twice daily. Libraries were prepared through the immunoSEQ multiplex PCR assay. RNA was extracted from all samples and reverse transcribed into cDNA, which served as template for TCR sequencing. Drawn from immuneACCESS, this table holds only the in-frame rearrangements with V and J called that TCRdb kept. Clones are partly lost; checked studies trace under half to an unresolved V gene and leave the rest unexplained. Counted in this sample were around 180,000 clones; under 80% of them appeared once. The leading ten clones occupy 1.3% of the sample. Here the sequenced sample was CD4+ T cells sorted from blood, taken between weeks 49 and 50, from a patient treated with tofacitinib. The receptors were gathered from a human donor with alopecia areata.

The rearrangement links TRBV6-1 to TRBJ2-7; weak D call: TRBD1 (5 bases). The V end lost 4 bases, the J end lost 5 bases, and 12 bases lay between the germline ends. From germline, CDR1 is MNHNS and CDR2 SASEGT. The CDR3 extends over 13 amino acids. The CDR3: CASSAPTGNEQYF. In DNA, the CDR3 is TGTGCCAGCAGTGCTCCTACAGGCAACGAGCAGTACTTC.

This chain uses TRBV9 with TRBJ1-4, with TRBD1 matching over 11 bases. V was pared by 3 bases and J by 8 bases, with 6 bases of the junction left unmatched. Looked up from germline, CDR1 is SGDLS and CDR2 is YYNGEE. This CDR3 spans 15 amino acids. The CDR3 loop reads CASSAGQGAREKLFF. The CDR3 bases are TGTGCCAGCAGCGCCGGACAGGGGGCACGGGAAAAACTGTTTTTT.

This clone was detected a few times. The V gene is TRBV7-6, the J gene TRBJ2-1; 12 nucleotides line up with TRBD2. Germline CDR1 and CDR2: SGHVS and FNYEAQ. V dropped 5 bases and J dropped 5; count of bases not matched to a gene: 7. CDR3 length: 16 amino acids. This CDR3 is CASSPTRTSGDNEQFF. The DNA for the CDR3 is TGTGCCAGCAGCCCGACAAGGACTAGCGGGGACAATGAGCAGTTCTTC.

The rearrangement links TRBV9 to TRBJ2-4, with 8 bases aligning to TRBD2. Germline V CDR1 and CDR2: SGDLS, YYNGEE. Trimming removed 0 bases from V and 2 bases from J; junction bases left unmatched: 4. The CDR3 length is 16 residues. Here the CDR3 DNA reads TGTGCCAGCAGCGTAGATCCTAGCGGGCCCAAAAACATTCAGTACTTC. This codes for CASSVDPSGPKNIQYF.

The chain uses TRBV4-3 and TRBJ1-4; a possible D gene is TRBD1 (5 bases). Germline V CDR1 and CDR2: LGHNA, YSLEER. Trimming took off 1 base at V and 3 bases at J, with 9 bases between the two ends. The CDR3 has 15 residues. The CDR3 sequence is CASSQGQSSNEKLFF. For the CDR3, the DNA is TGCGCCAGCAGCCAAGGACAGTCCTCTAATGAAAAACTGTTTTTT.